Below are 10 T cell receptor beta chains sequenced from a single sample in a study of blood T cell repertoires in COVID-19. Sequencing used immunoSEQ multiplex PCR; TCRdb keeps in-frame clones, though not all of them. The sample carries about 310,000 clones, about 85% recorded once. The material sequenced was peripheral blood. Every receptor here comes from a man aged 18 to 29 with active or convalescent COVID-19.

The V gene is TRBV6-2 or TRBV6-3, the J gene TRBJ1-6; a weak D match, TRBD1 (5 bases). The CDR3 has 15 residues. V lost 2 bases to trimming and J lost 7 bases, with 12 bases between them. The germline CDR1 and CDR2 sequences are MNHEY and SVGEGT. The CDR3 DNA reads TGTGCCAGCAGTTACGGAGGGGAGCCGAATTCACCCCTCCACTTT. This encodes CASSYGGEPNSPLHF.

The chain recombines TRBV7-8 with TRBJ2-7; TRBD1 aligns across 7 bases. The V segment lost 3 bases and the J segment 3 bases; nucleotides outside the gene matches: 8. Germline values: CDR1 SGHVS, CDR2 FQNEAQ. The length of the CDR3 is 15 residues. The DNA of the CDR3 is TGTGCCAGCAGCTTCCAGACAGGGCTATACTACGAGCAGTACTTC. Its translation is CASSFQTGLYYEQYF.

This chain uses TRBV6-5 with TRBJ1-1; perhaps TRBD1 as D (5 bases). V shed 8 bases and J shed 3 bases, with 13 bases lying between them. CDR1 and CDR2 (germline): MNHEY, SVGAGI. CDR3 length: 13 residues. The CDR3: CASRWTRDTEAFF. The CDR3 DNA reads TGTGCCAGCCGATGGACACGGGACACTGAAGCTTTCTTT.

This clone was recorded only once. The chain employs TRBV7-2 and TRBJ2-5; 10 positions match TRBD2. CDR3 size: 17 residues. V shed 2 bases, J shed 0 bases, and the junction held 6 bases outside the gene matches. Per the germline V gene, CDR1 is SGHTA and CDR2 is FQGNSA. CDR3 DNA sequence: TGTGCCAGCAGCTTAAGCCTAGCGGGAGACAACCAAGAGACCCAGTACTTC. This translates into CASSLSLAGDNQETQYF.

V and J are TRBV7-2 and TRBJ2-2, with a tentative D call TRBD1 (6 bases). Germline loops: CDR1 SGHTA, CDR2 FQGNSA. V was clipped by 5 bases and J by 6 bases, with 25 bases between them. CDR3 size: 18 residues. CDR3 in DNA: TGTGCCAGCAGCCTAAACCTCTTACAGGGAAGCTTACCCGGGGAGCTGTTTTTT. Translating it yields CASSLNLLQGSLPGELFF.

The V call is TRBV19, the J call TRBJ2-5; 7 bases line up with TRBD2. This CDR3 spans 15 amino acids. V lost 3 bases, J lost 2 bases, and 6 bases stayed unmatched. Germline V CDR1 and CDR2: LNHDA, SQIVND (reference sequence). The CDR3 DNA sequence: TGTGCCAGTAGTATGATGGGGGGGGTTCAAGAGACCCAGTACTTC. Residues: CASSMMGGVQETQYF.

The CDR3 sequence is CASSPRTSLEQYF. The DNA of the CDR3 is TGTGCCAGCAGCCCGCGGACTAGTCTCGAGCAGTACTTC. The V call is TRBV3-1 (or the pseudogene TRBV3-2), the J call TRBJ2-7; 7 nucleotides line up with TRBD2. This CDR3 is 13 amino acids long. The germline CDR1 and CDR2 sequences are LGHDT and YNNKEL (reference sequence). J lost 6 bases, V lost 4 bases, and 6 bases had no gene match.

This chain joins TRBV9 and TRBJ2-1, with 8 bases lining up with TRBD2. Germline CDR1 reads SGDLS; CDR2 reads YYNGEE. CDR3 size: 16 residues. V trimming: 3 bases; J trimming: 6 bases; junction bases outside the gene matches: 11. CDR3 DNA sequence: TGTGCCAGCAGCGATCTAGGCGGACTAGCTATCAATGAGCAGTTCTTC. Amino acid sequence: CASSDLGGLAINEQFF.

V gene TRBV7-3 combines with J gene TRBJ2-1, with 16 bases fitting TRBD2. The CDR3 loop spans 15 amino acids. The junction had 6 bases not matched to a gene; V was cut back by 5 bases and J by 11 bases. The germline V gene has CDR1 SGHTA and CDR2 FQGTGA. In DNA form, the CDR3 reads TGTGCCAGCAGCGCCGGGACTAGCGGGAGGGCTCAGCAGTTCTTC. This sequence encodes CASSAGTSGRAQQFF.

The chain joins TRBV28 to TRBJ1-5; perhaps TRBD1 as D (6 bases). Trimming pared 7 bases from V and 1 base from J, leaving 11 bases between. The germline V gene has CDR1 MDHEN and CDR2 SYDVKM. The CDR3 is made up of 14 amino acids. This CDR3 is CASKTRGSNQPQHF. CDR3 bases: TGTGCCAGCAAAACTAGGGGGAGCAATCAGCCCCAGCATTTT.